One sample yielded the 18 T cell receptor beta chains listed below, sequenced in a study of molecular identifiers for immune sequencing clone quantification. TCRdb reprocessed the PCR reads with MiXCR, giving one entry per CDR3 protein. The sample lists tens of thousands of distinct CDR3 sequences; 21% were seen once. Sequences were obtained from naive CD8+ T cells from blood, with Jurkat cell RNA spiked in. The subset: FACS-sorted CD8+CD4-CCR7+CD45RA+ naive T cells. Source of these receptors: a human donor in good health. Some libraries in this study had Jurkat cell RNA spiked in.

The chain is built from TRBV12-3 or TRBV12-4 and TRBJ1-4; weak D call: TRBD1 (5 bases). The V and J ends lost 9 bases and 8 bases respectively, with 19 bases between them. The CDR3 is 14 residues long. The CDR3 is CASRDEGPGEKLFF. CDR3 bases: TGTGCCAGTCGGGATGAGGGGCCTGGGGAAAAACTGTTTTTT.

This clonotype was seen repeatedly, ten times or more. The chain combines TRBV20-1 with TRBJ2-1; 10 positions match TRBD2. The CDR3 length is 17 residues. Trimming cost V 6 bases and J 5 bases; bases outside gene matches: 16. Looked up from germline, CDR1 is DFQATT and CDR2 is SNEGSKA (reference sequence). CDR3: CSAMGLAGVKWDNEQFF. For the CDR3, the DNA is TGCAGTGCCATGGGGCTAGCGGGAGTCAAGTGGGACAATGAGCAGTTCTTC.

This clonotype was found many times. The chain employs TRBV5-4 and TRBJ2-7, with TRBD2 matching 7 bases. CDR3 size: 15 residues. J lost 3 bases, V lost 1 base, and 7 bases had no gene match. The germline gives CDR1 SGHNT, CDR2 YYREEE (reference sequence). The CDR3 DNA follows: TGTGCCAGCAGCTTGCTAGAGGGACTACTCTACGAGCAGTACTTC. It codes for CASSLLEGLLYEQYF.

This chain connects TRBV12-3 or TRBV12-4 to TRBJ2-7, with 7 nucleotides matching TRBD1. Germline trimming cut 5 bases from V and 3 bases from J; bases unmatched to any gene: 7. This CDR3 has 14 residues. The CDR3: CASSPDRVDYEQYF. CDR3 sequence (DNA): TGTGCCAGCAGTCCCGACAGGGTCGACTACGAGCAGTACTTC.

This clonotype was detected ten times or more. The rearrangement uses TRBV4-1 and TRBJ1-3, with a possible D match to TRBD1 (6 bases). This CDR3 has 21 amino acids. V shed 2 bases and J shed 2 bases, with 28 bases lying between them. CDR1 and CDR2 (germline): MGHRA, YSYEKL. CDR3 nucleotides: TGCGCCAGCAGCCAAACCTCTACCGCGAATCCCGGACAGCTCGCTGGAAACACCATATATTTT. It specifies CASSQTSTANPGQLAGNTIYF.

This clonotype appeared a few times. This chain links TRBV9 with TRBJ2-5, with 9 bases matching TRBD2. The V gene's germline CDR1 is SGDLS and CDR2 YYNGEE. J gave up 3 bases and V 0 bases, and 6 bases lay outside the gene matches. The CDR3 is 16 residues long. CDR3 coding DNA: TGTGCCAGCAGCGTAGGGGGTAGCGGGAGAAAAGAGACCCAGTACTTC. Protein sequence: CASSVGGSGRKETQYF. Full variable domain (remainder filled in from reference TRBV9 and TRBJ2-5): DSGVTQTPKHLITATGQRVTLRCSPRSGDLSVYWYQQSLDQGLQFLIQYYNGEERAKGNILERFSAQQFPDLHSELNLSSLELGDSALYFCASSVGGSGRKETQYFGPGTRLLVL.

On this clonotype: A much larger clone sits a single nucleotide away, making a read error possible. This chain uses TRBV6-2 or TRBV6-3 with TRBJ2-5; D is unresolved. This CDR3 has 13 residues. The V gene's germline CDR1 is MNHEY and CDR2 SVGEGT. In nucleotides, the CDR3 is TGTACCAGCAGAATGGGGTTCCAAGAGACCCAGTACTTC. The encoded protein is CTSRMGFQETQYF.

This clonotype showed up many times. The chain links TRBV4-3 to TRBJ2-7; 7 positions agree with TRBD1. Germline V lookup: CDR1 LGHNA, CDR2 YSLEER. V was clipped by 2 bases and J by 2 bases; unmatched bases: 6. The length of the CDR3 is 15 residues. The CDR3 nucleotides read TGCGCCAGCAGCCAAATCCGGGACAGCGCCTACGAGCAGTACTTC. Its protein product is CASSQIRDSAYEQYF.

This clonotype was picked up a small number of times. This chain uses TRBV5-8 with TRBJ2-7; 8 nucleotides match TRBD1. CDR1 SGHTS and CDR2 YDEGEE come from the germline V gene. The V and J ends lost 5 bases and 3 bases, in that order; junction bases with no gene match: 10. The CDR3 is 15 amino acids. The CDR3 DNA sequence: TGTGCCAGCAGACCTACAGACAGGGGTTTCTACGAGCAGTACTTC. It yields the protein CASRPTDRGFYEQYF. Combining the CDR3 with reference TRBV5-8 and TRBJ2-7 gives the whole variable domain EAGVTQSPTHLIKTRGQQATLRCSPISGHTSVYWYQQALGLGLQFLLWYDEGEERNRGNFPPRFSGRQFPNYSSELNVNALELEDSALYLCASRPTDRGFYEQYFGPGTRLTVT.

This clonotype was recorded many times. The CDR3 sequence: CASSQDRTYNQPQHF. The CDR3 DNA reads as TGCGCCAGCAGCCAAGATCGGACCTACAATCAGCCCCAGCATTTT. The rearrangement uses TRBV4-1 and TRBJ1-5; no clear D. With 0 bases removed from V and 3 bases from J, the gap between germline ends came to 9 bases. Germline V gene data show CDR1 as MGHRA and CDR2 as YSYEKL. The CDR3 length is 15 residues.

The chain joins TRBV27 to TRBJ2-1; TRBD1 agrees at 7 bases. CDR1 MNHEY and CDR2 SMNVEV come from the germline V gene (reference sequence). V was pared by 6 bases and J by 3 bases, with 11 bases of the junction left unmatched. The CDR3 is 16 residues long. The CDR3 DNA reads TGTGCCAGCAGCCAACCCAGGACAGGACTCTACAATGAGCAGTTCTTC. Protein: CASSQPRTGLYNEQFF.

The chain has TRBV20-1 and TRBJ1-1; D perhaps matches TRBD1 (5 bases). The CDR3 extends over 13 amino acids. The germline V gene encodes CDR1 DFQATT and CDR2 SNEGSKA (reference sequence). Trimming cost V 6 bases and J 1 base, with 12 bases left between them. DNA for the CDR3: TGCAGTGCCCTGGGACTTGGGAACACTGAAGCTTTCTTT. Translation gives CSALGLGNTEAFF.

This clonotype was detected only a few times. The rearrangement joins TRBV9 to TRBJ2-3; possibly TRBD1 for D (7 bases). The V end was cut by 2 bases, the J end by 4 bases, with 11 bases between. Germline-derived CDR1 and CDR2 are SGDLS and YYNGEE. This CDR3 spans 14 amino acids. CDR3 residues: CASSVQGGSDTQYF. CDR3 sequence (DNA): TGTGCCAGCAGCGTCCAGGGGGGTTCAGATACGCAGTATTTT.

Comments on this clonotype: Since a much larger clone is just one base distant, this may be a read error. V usage is TRBV24-1 and J usage is TRBJ2-3; 7 positions agree with TRBD1. The end of the DNA aligns better with TRBJ1-5, so the J call may be wrong. In germline, CDR1 is KGHDR, CDR2 SFDVKD. The CDR3 is made up of 14 amino acids. The CDR3 spells CATSDPRQGIGQHF. CDR3 DNA: TGTGCCACCAGTGACCCCCGACAGGGTATAGGGCAGCATTTT.

This clonotype was found once. One junction end does not reproduce the germline sequence, and a read error may be involved. The chain has TRBV7-9 and TRBJ2-3; D is uncertain. CDR3 size: 13 residues. Germline lookup yields CDR1 SEHNR and CDR2 FQNEAQ (reference sequence). The CDR3 sequence is CAGSPGGTDTQYF. For the CDR3, the DNA is TGTGCCGGCAGCCCAGGAGGCACAGATACGCAGTATTTT.

This clonotype was recorded only once. The chain couples TRBV29-1 to TRBJ1-2, with D possibly matching TRBD1 (6 bases). Trimming stripped 6 bases from V and 3 bases from J, with 20 bases between. This CDR3 has 15 amino acids. The V gene's germline CDR1 is SQVTM and CDR2 ANQGSEA. The CDR3: CSVPGRGAFDYGYTF. In DNA, the CDR3 is TGCAGCGTGCCGGGACGGGGGGCTTTCGACTATGGCTACACCTTC. The full variable domain, with the rest looked up from reference TRBV29-1 and TRBJ1-2, is SAVISQKPSRDICQRGTSLTIQCQVDSQVTMMFWYRQQPGQSLTLIATANQGSEATYESGFVIDKFPISRPNLTFSTLTVSNMSPEDSSIYLCSVPGRGAFDYGYTFGSGTRLTVV.

This clonotype was counted many times. This chain joins TRBV5-1 and TRBJ2-3; D uncertain. The CDR3 has 15 residues. Trimming left V 0 bases short and J 0 bases short, with 8 bases between. Germline V gives CDR1 SGHRS, CDR2 YFSETQ. The CDR3 sequence: CASSLVGTSTDTQYF. CDR3 nucleotides: TGCGCCAGCAGCTTGGTTGGCACTAGCACAGATACGCAGTATTTT. The full variable domain, completed using reference TRBV5-1 and TRBJ2-3, is KAGVTQTPRYLIKTRGQQVTLSCSPISGHRSVSWYQQTPGQGLQFLFEYFSETQRNKGNFPGRFSGRQFSNSRSEMNVSTLELGDSALYLCASSLVGTSTDTQYFGPGTRLTVL.

This chain connects TRBV7-6 to TRBJ1-1, with D possibly TRBD1 on 5 matching bases. V gave up 2 bases and J gave up 5 bases, with 12 bases separating them. From germline, CDR1 is SGHVS and CDR2 FNYEAQ. The CDR3 contains 14 residues. The DNA of the CDR3 is TGTGCCAGCAGCTTACTGACAGTTGGAACTGAAGCTTTCTTT. Translated: CASSLLTVGTEAFF.